This entry is about one T cell receptor beta chain. The antigen remains undetermined. The data originate from a study of graft-versus-host responses after intestinal transplantation. About the research overall: Every one of the recipients received anti-thymocyte globulin induction and afterwards took tacrolimus and steroids for roughly three years.

Assay used: immunoSEQ multiplex PCR; TCRdb lists only in-frame clones, some missing. The sample shows approximately 37,000 clones, roughly 90% of them seen only once. Study-level points and caveats: Marrow from the recipient contained GvH clones, some of which had appeared first in ileum or blood.

Germline V gene sequence: CDR1 MNHNY, CDR2 SVGAGI (reference sequence). V was trimmed by 5 bases and J by 6 bases, leaving 14 bases between them. The CDR3 has 13 amino acids. This chain links TRBV6-6 with TRBJ2-7; the D is unclear. The sequence came from a human patient who received an intestinal transplant, so some T cells may come from the graft donor. This specimen was PBMCs, taken around 270 days after transplant. The chain's CDR3 is CASSPPNSGEQYF. For the CDR3, the DNA is TGTGCCAGCAGTCCCCCCAATAGTGGCGAGCAGTACTTC.